This T cell receptor beta chain derives from a study of a mutant IDH1 vaccine in newly diagnosed glioma. Study background: Sex distribution of treated patients was roughly 60% male and around 40% female; mean age was 40.4 years. Former treatment meant radiotherapy, temozolomide, or both; the majority had gotten both.

Comments on this clone: Its antigen is not known.

Produced via immunoSEQ multiplex PCR; TCRdb's table is partial and in-frame only. Of about 29,000 clones in the sample, around 80% were seen once. Time point here: week 35, safety follow-up. In the vaccine, a single dose held 300 ug of the mutant IDH1 20-mer peptide, along with topical imiquimod. The TCR was taken from a man aged 50-60 years with glioma. Material: PBMCs, obtained from a glioma patient whose treatment included an IDH1 peptide vaccine.

The CDR3 region has the DNA TGTGCCAGCAGCTTAGGTCCAGACACAGATACGCAGTATTTT. It encodes CASSLGPDTDTQYF. The chain joins TRBV7-8 to TRBJ2-3; no clear D gene. Between the trimmed V and J ends, which lost 1 base and 2 bases, there was a span of 7 bases. The CDR3 sequence is 14 residues long. CDR1 is SGHVS and CDR2 is FQNEAQ in the germline V gene.